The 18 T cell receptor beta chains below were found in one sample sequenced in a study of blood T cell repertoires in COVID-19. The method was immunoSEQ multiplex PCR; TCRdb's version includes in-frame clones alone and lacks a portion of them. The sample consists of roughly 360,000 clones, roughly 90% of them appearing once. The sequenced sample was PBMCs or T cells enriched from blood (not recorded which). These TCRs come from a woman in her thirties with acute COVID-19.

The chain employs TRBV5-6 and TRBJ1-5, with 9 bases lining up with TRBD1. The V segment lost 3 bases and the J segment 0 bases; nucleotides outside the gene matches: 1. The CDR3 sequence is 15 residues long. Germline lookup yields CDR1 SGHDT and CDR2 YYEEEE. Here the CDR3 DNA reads TGTGCCAGCAGCTGGACAGGGGATAGCAATCAGCCCCAGCATTTT. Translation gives CASSWTGDSNQPQHF.

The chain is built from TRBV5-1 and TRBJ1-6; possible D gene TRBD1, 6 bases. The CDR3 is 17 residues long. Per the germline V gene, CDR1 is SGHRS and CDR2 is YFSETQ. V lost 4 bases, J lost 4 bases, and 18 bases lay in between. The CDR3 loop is CASSLGGKDSYNSPLHF. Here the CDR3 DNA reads TGCGCCAGCAGCCTGGGGGGAAAGGACAGTTATAATTCACCCCTCCACTTT.

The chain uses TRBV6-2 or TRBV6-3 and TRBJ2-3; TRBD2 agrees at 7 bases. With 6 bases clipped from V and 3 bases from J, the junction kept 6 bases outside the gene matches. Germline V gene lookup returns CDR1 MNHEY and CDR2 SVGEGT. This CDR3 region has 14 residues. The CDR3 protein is CASSLTSRTDTQYF. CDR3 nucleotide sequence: TGTGCCAGCAGCTTGACTAGCCGGACAGATACGCAGTATTTT.

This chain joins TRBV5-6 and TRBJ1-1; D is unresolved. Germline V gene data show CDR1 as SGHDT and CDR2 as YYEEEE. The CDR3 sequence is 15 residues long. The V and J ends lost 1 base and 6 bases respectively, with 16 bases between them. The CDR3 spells CASSLRGAVLAEAFF. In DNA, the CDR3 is TGTGCCAGCAGCTTGCGGGGTGCGGTGTTGGCTGAAGCTTTCTTT.

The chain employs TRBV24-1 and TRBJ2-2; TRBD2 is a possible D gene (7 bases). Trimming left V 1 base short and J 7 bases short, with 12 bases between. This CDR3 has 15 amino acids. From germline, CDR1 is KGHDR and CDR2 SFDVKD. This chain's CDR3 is CATSDFVGGDGELFF. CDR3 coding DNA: TGTGCCACCAGTGATTTCGTAGGGGGGGACGGGGAGCTGTTTTTT.

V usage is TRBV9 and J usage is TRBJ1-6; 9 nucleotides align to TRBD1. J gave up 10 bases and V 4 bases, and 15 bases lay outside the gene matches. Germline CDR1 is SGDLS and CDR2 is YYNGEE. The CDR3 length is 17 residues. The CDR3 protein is CASSPFGRTGEGSPLHF. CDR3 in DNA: TGTGCCAGCAGCCCGTTCGGACGGACAGGGGAAGGATCACCCCTCCACTTT.

CDR3 region: CASSIDLEGGGPMGQFF. The CDR3 DNA follows: TGTGCCAGTAGTATAGATCTTGAGGGGGGGGGCCCAATGGGGCAGTTCTTC. The chain couples TRBV19 to TRBJ2-1; a weak D match, TRBD2 (7 bases). The CDR3 contains 17 residues. Germline CDR1 reads LNHDA; CDR2 reads SQIVND (reference sequence). V was cut by 0 bases and J by 12 bases, with 24 bases left in between.

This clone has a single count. The CDR3 loop is CASKGQGARREQYF. CDR3 in DNA: TGTGCCAGCAAAGGACAGGGGGCGCGTCGCGAGCAGTACTTC. The chain employs TRBV18 and TRBJ2-7; 11 bases line up with TRBD1. This CDR3 comprises 14 residues. CDR1 is KGHSH, CDR2 LQKENI, per germline. The V gene end was trimmed by 8 bases and the J gene end by 6 bases; junction bases not matched to a gene: 9.

In DNA form, the CDR3 reads TGCGCCAGCAGCTTGGGTCCCCGACAGGGAAGCAATCAGCCCCAGCATTTT. This translates into CASSLGPRQGSNQPQHF. The rearrangement links TRBV5-1 to TRBJ1-5; 7 positions match TRBD1. J gave up 1 base and V 0 bases, and 7 bases lay outside the gene matches. This CDR3 is 17 amino acids long. Germline V CDR1 and CDR2: SGHRS, YFSETQ.

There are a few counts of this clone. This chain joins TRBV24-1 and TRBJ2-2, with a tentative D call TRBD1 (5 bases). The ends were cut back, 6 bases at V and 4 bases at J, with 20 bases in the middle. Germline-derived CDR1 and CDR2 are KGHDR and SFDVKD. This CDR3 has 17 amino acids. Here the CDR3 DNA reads TGTGCCACCAGTTCTCCCCTCTCTCAGGGTATCACCGGGGAGCTGTTTTTT. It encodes CATSSPLSQGITGELFF.

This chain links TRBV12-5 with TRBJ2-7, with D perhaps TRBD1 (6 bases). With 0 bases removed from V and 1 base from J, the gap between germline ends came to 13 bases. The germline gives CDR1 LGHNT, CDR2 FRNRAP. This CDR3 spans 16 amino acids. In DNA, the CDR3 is TGTGCTAGTGGTTTGGTACTCCCGCAGGGGTCCTACGAGCAGTACTTC. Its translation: CASGLVLPQGSYEQYF.

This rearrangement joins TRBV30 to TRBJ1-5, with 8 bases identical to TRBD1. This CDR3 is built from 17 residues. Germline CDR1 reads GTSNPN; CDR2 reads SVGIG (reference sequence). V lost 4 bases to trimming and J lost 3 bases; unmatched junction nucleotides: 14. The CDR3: CAWTIWTGSVNNQPQHF. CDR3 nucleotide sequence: TGTGCCTGGACTATATGGACAGGGAGTGTAAACAATCAGCCCCAGCATTTT. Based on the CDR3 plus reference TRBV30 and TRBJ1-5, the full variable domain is SQTIHQWPATLVQPVGSPLSLECTVEGTSNPNLYWYRQAAGRGLQLLFYSVGIGQISSEVPQNLSASRPQDRQFILSSKKLLLSDSGFYLCAWTIWTGSVNNQPQHFGDGTRLSIL.

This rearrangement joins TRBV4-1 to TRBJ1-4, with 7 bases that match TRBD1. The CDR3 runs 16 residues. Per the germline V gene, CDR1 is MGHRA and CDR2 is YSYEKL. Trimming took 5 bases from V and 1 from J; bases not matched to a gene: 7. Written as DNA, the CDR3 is TGCGCCAGCAGCTCCCCAAGACAGGGAACTAATGAAAAACTGTTTTTT. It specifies CASSSPRQGTNEKLFF.

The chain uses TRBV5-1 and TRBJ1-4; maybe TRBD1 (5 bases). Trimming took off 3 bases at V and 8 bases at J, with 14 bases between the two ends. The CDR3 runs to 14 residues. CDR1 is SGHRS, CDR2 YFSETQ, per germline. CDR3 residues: CASSSGRVDEKLFF. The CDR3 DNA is TGCGCCAGCAGCTCCGGCAGGGTAGACGAAAAACTGTTTTTT.

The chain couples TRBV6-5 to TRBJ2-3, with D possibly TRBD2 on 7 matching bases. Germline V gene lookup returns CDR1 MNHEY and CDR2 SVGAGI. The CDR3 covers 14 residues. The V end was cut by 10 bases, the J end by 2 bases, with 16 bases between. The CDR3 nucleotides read TGTGCCACCTCTGGGGGGGGCCACACAGATACGCAGTATTTT. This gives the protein CATSGGGHTDTQYF.

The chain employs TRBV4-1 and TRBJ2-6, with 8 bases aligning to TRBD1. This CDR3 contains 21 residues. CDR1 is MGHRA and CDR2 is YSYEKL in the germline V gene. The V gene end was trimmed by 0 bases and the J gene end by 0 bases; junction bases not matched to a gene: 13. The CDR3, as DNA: TGCGCCAGCAGCCAAGAAGCGAGGGACAGGTTTTCTTTCTCTGGGGCCAACGTCCTGACTTTC. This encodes CASSQEARDRFSFSGANVLTF.

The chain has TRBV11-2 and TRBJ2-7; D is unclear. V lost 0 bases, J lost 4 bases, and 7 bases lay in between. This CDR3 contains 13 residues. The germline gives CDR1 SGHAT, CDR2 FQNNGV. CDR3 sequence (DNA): TGTGCCAGCAGCTTAGATATGTTTTACGAGCAGTACTTC. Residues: CASSLDMFYEQYF.

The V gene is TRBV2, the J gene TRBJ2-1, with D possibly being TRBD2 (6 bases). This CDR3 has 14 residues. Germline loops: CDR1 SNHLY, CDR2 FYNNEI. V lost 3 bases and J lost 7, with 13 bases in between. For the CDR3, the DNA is TGTGCCAGCAGTGATGGGCAGGGAGGAAATGAGCAGTTCTTC. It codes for CASSDGQGGNEQFF.